Listed here are 28 T cell receptor beta chains from one sample, sequenced in a study of T cell responses to AZD1222 COVID-19 vaccine. Some clones are missing from TCRdb's copy, which holds only in-frame ones; the method was immunoSEQ multiplex PCR. Its clone listing holds about 140,000 clones. Sequencing input: peripheral blood. These receptors were obtained from an adult in good health.

The rearrangement links TRBV30 to TRBJ2-7; D might be TRBD1 (6 bases). The CDR3 length is 12 residues. The V end was cut by 7 bases, the J end by 2 bases, with 12 bases between. Looked up from germline, CDR1 is GTSNPN and CDR2 is SVGIG (reference sequence). The CDR3 spells CALGQKTYEQYF. CDR3 bases: TGTGCCTTAGGACAGAAAACCTACGAGCAGTACTTC.

The chain combines TRBV2 with TRBJ2-7; D possibly uses TRBD1 or TRBD2 (6 bases each). This CDR3 region has 11 residues. The germline V gene has CDR1 SNHLY and CDR2 FYNNEI. Trimming removed 11 bases at V and 4 bases at J, with 12 bases between. CDR3 amino acids: CAAGHLYEQYF. In DNA, the CDR3 is TGTGCCGCGGGACATTTGTACGAGCAGTACTTC.

This chain's CDR3 is CASSLLDGLMNTEAFF. CDR3 DNA sequence: TGTGCCAGCAGCCTCCTGGACGGACTCATGAACACTGAAGCTTTCTTT. The chain combines TRBV28 with TRBJ1-1; D unresolved. Germline CDR1 is MDHEN and CDR2 is SYDVKM. Trimming pared 6 bases from V and 0 bases from J, leaving 17 bases between. The CDR3 has 16 amino acids.

The chain links TRBV6-1 to TRBJ2-7, with 8 bases lining up with TRBD1. CDR1 and CDR2 from the germline V gene are MNHNS and SASEGT. The J segment lost 4 bases and the V segment lost 1 base, leaving 6 bases of the junction unmatched. CDR3 length: 15 residues. For the CDR3, the DNA is TGTGCCAGCAGTGAAGGAGGGACAGGACATTACGAGCAGTACTTC. Protein product: CASSEGGTGHYEQYF.

On this clone: The same CDR3 also results from other DNA sequences found in this sample. The rearrangement joins TRBV6-5 to TRBJ2-5; 7 nucleotides match TRBD2. Germline CDR1 and CDR2: MNHEY and SVGAGI. J gave up 2 bases and V 2 bases, and 2 bases lay outside the gene matches. The CDR3 length is 14 residues. CDR3: CASSYRGGQETQYF. The CDR3 DNA reads as TGTGCCAGCAGTTACAGGGGAGGGCAAGAGACCCAGTACTTC.

The chain combines TRBV4-1 with TRBJ2-5, with 10 positions matching TRBD1. With V trimmed by 4 bases and J by 5 bases, 10 bases remained unmatched. This CDR3 has 16 amino acids. Germline V gives CDR1 MGHRA, CDR2 YSYEKL. Here the CDR3 DNA reads TGCGCCAGCAGCCGAGGACAGGGGGGCTTTGAGGAGACCCAGTACTTC. This translates into CASSRGQGGFEETQYF.

The chain links TRBV30 to TRBJ2-7; the D gene is possibly TRBD2 (6 bases). This CDR3 spans 16 amino acids. The V end was cut by 4 bases, the J end by 5 bases, with 24 bases between. CDR1 is GTSNPN and CDR2 is SVGIG in the germline V gene (reference sequence). Written as DNA, the CDR3 is TGTGCCTGGACCCCGTTCCCCGCCTCAGGCGGGAACGAGCAGTACTTC. Its protein is CAWTPFPASGGNEQYF.

The genes are TRBV6-4 and TRBJ1-2; D remains ambiguous. This CDR3 region has 13 residues. Trimming shortened V by 3 bases and J by 8 bases, and 13 bases separated the two germline ends. Germline lookup yields CDR1 MRHNA and CDR2 SNTAGT. For the CDR3, the DNA is TGTGCCAGCAGTGAGAATGTAGGTCGGGGCTACACCTTC. The encoded protein is CASSENVGRGYTF.

This chain joins TRBV4-3 and TRBJ1-3, with D uncertain. Trimming removed 0 bases from V and 0 bases from J, with 12 bases in between. The CDR3 covers 17 residues. The germline V gene encodes CDR1 LGHNA and CDR2 YSLEER. This chain's CDR3 is CASSQELPRYSGNTIYF. The CDR3 coding sequence is TGCGCCAGCAGCCAAGAATTGCCCAGATACTCTGGAAACACCATATATTTT.

J is TRBJ1-1 and V is TRBV28; D is undetermined. The germline V gene encodes CDR1 MDHEN and CDR2 SYDVKM. Between the trimmed V and J ends, which lost 6 bases and 0 bases, there was a span of 5 bases. The CDR3 contains 12 residues. The CDR3 DNA follows: TGTGCCAGCAGAAGGATGAACACTGAAGCTTTCTTT. Its translation: CASRRMNTEAFF.

The chain recombines TRBV6-2 or TRBV6-3 with TRBJ1-3; D is uncertain. CDR3 length equals 13 residues. Trimming removed 2 bases at V and 1 base at J, with 3 bases between. Germline assignment: CDR1 MNHEY and CDR2 SVGEGT. CDR3 amino acids: CASSYRSGNTIYF. Here the CDR3 DNA reads TGTGCCAGCAGTTACCGATCTGGAAACACCATATATTTT.

This chain links TRBV11-2 with TRBJ1-1, with a possible D match to TRBD1 (5 bases). CDR1 is SGHAT and CDR2 is FQNNGV in the germline V gene. The CDR3 is 13 amino acids. Trimming pared 1 base from V and 10 bases from J, leaving 13 bases between. Here the CDR3 reads CASSLGGDRGAFF. The CDR3 nucleotides are TGTGCCAGCAGCTTAGGAGGGGACCGAGGAGCTTTCTTT.

This chain links TRBV3-1 (or the pseudogene TRBV3-2) with TRBJ2-1; 7 bases are a match to TRBD1. The CDR3 length is 14 residues. Germline lookup yields CDR1 LGHDT and CDR2 YNNKEL (reference sequence). After removal of 2 bases from V and 4 bases from J, the junction contained 2 bases not matched to a gene. The CDR3 loop reads CASSQRGQYNEQFF. The CDR3 DNA reads as TGTGCCAGCAGCCAACGGGGACAGTACAATGAGCAGTTCTTC.

The gene calls are TRBV30 and TRBJ1-2; D uncertain. This CDR3 has 12 amino acids. Germline V gene data show CDR1 as GTSNPN and CDR2 as SVGIG (reference sequence). The germline V and J ends were trimmed by 0 bases and 8 bases, with 10 bases remaining between them. CDR3 sequence: CAWSVRPGGYTF. CDR3 coding DNA: TGTGCCTGGAGTGTCCGGCCAGGCGGCTACACCTTC.

V and J are TRBV12-5 and TRBJ2-5; D is possibly TRBD2 (6 bases). V lost 2 bases, J lost 7 bases, and 14 bases lay in between. Germline V CDR1 and CDR2: LGHNT, FRNRAP. This CDR3 contains 14 residues. As DNA, the CDR3 is TGTGCTAGTGGTTTGATTAGCGGTCCCGGGACCCAGTACTTC. Its protein is CASGLISGPGTQYF.

The chain combines TRBV7-7 with TRBJ2-3, with a tentative D call TRBD2 (5 bases). The CDR3 has 13 amino acids. Germline CDR1 and CDR2: SSHAT and FNYEAQ (reference sequence). V was cut by 6 bases and J by 1 base, with 8 bases left in between. The chain's CDR3 is CASSPGGTDTQYF. CDR3 sequence (DNA): TGTGCCAGCAGTCCCGGGGGCACAGATACGCAGTATTTT.

The chain combines TRBV5-1 with TRBJ1-4; 9 bases match TRBD1. Germline V lookup: CDR1 SGHRS, CDR2 YFSETQ. The CDR3 sequence is 15 residues long. The ends lost 0 bases at V and 8 bases at J; junction bases unmatched: 5. CDR3 sequence (DNA): TGCGCCAGCAGCTTGGCACAGGGGGCGGGAGAAAAACTGTTTTTT. Its protein product is CASSLAQGAGEKLFF.

The chain joins TRBV10-3 to TRBJ1-2; D gene unclear. The germline V and J ends were trimmed by 8 bases and 13 bases, with 14 bases remaining between them. Germline CDR1 and CDR2: ENHRY and SYGVKD. This CDR3 is built from 10 residues. The CDR3 loop is CAIGTSTSTF. CDR3 nucleotide sequence: TGTGCCATCGGTACGAGCACTTCCACCTTC.

The rearrangement joins TRBV7-9 to TRBJ1-5; 9 bases are a match to TRBD1. The germline V gene encodes CDR1 SEHNR and CDR2 FQNEAQ (reference sequence). This CDR3 comprises 14 residues. V shed 6 bases and J 8 bases; nucleotides not matched to a gene: 8. The CDR3 region is CASSTGGDREPQHF. CDR3 DNA: TGTGCCAGCAGTACAGGGGGCGACAGGGAGCCCCAGCATTTT.

This rearrangement joins TRBV6-5 to TRBJ1-1; perhaps TRBD1 as D (6 bases). Trimming left V 0 bases short and J 4 bases short, with 12 bases between. Germline CDR1 reads MNHEY; CDR2 reads SVGAGI. The CDR3 runs to 15 residues. This CDR3 is CASSYSGGLGTEAFF. CDR3 nucleotides: TGTGCCAGCAGTTACTCGGGGGGGCTGGGCACTGAAGCTTTCTTT.

The rearrangement joins TRBV6-5 to TRBJ2-3; 7 nucleotides agree with TRBD2. Germline trimming cut 4 bases from V and 1 base from J; bases unmatched to any gene: 5. The CDR3 runs to 15 residues. CDR1 is MNHEY, CDR2 SVGAGI, per germline. The CDR3 DNA follows: TGTGCCAGCAGTTTCCTGGGGGGGGGCACAGATACGCAGTATTTT. It encodes CASSFLGGGTDTQYF.

The chain joins TRBV19 to TRBJ2-1; TRBD2 matches 8 bases. The CDR3 spans 17 residues. In germline, CDR1 is LNHDA, CDR2 SQIVND (reference sequence). Trimming took 6 bases from V and 4 from J; bases not matched to a gene: 14. In nucleotides, the CDR3 is TGTGCCAGTAGCCCCGGGGTAGCGGGGTCGGGATACAATGAGCAGTTCTTC. Its translation: CASSPGVAGSGYNEQFF.

V usage is TRBV5-1 and J usage is TRBJ1-1; the match to TRBD1 covers 7 bases. V lost 1 base to trimming and J lost 4 bases; unmatched junction nucleotides: 4. The CDR3 contains 14 residues. The V gene's germline CDR1 is SGHRS and CDR2 YFSETQ. The DNA for the CDR3 is TGCGCCAGCAGCTTGAATCAGGGGGGCACTGAAGCTTTCTTT. Translated, it gives CASSLNQGGTEAFF.

V usage is TRBV18 and J usage is TRBJ2-2, with 7 bases matching TRBD2. The CDR3 has 16 amino acids. CDR1 KGHSH and CDR2 LQKENI come from the germline V gene. V was clipped by 1 base and J by 0 bases; unmatched bases: 2. CDR3 loop: CASSPRGGTNTGELFF. CDR3 DNA sequence: TGTGCCAGCTCACCACGGGGGGGAACGAACACCGGGGAGCTGTTTTTT.

This sequence joins TRBV7-7 and TRBJ2-1, with TRBD1 matching 9 bases. Per the germline V gene, CDR1 is SSHAT and CDR2 is FNYEAQ (reference sequence). Trimming at V came to 5 bases and at J to 6 bases, leaving 8 bases not matched to a gene. The CDR3 loop spans 15 amino acids. The CDR3 region is CASSPGQGYGNEQFF. In DNA form, the CDR3 reads TGTGCCAGCAGCCCGGGACAGGGATATGGCAATGAGCAGTTCTTC.

The chain recombines TRBV7-9 with TRBJ1-2; D not resolved. CDR1 is SEHNR and CDR2 is FQNEAQ in the germline V gene (reference sequence). The CDR3 covers 14 residues. The V end lost 4 bases, the J end lost 2 bases, and 11 bases lay between the germline ends. CDR3: CASSSQPLNYGYTF. The DNA of the CDR3 is TGTGCCAGCAGCTCGCAGCCCCTAAACTATGGCTACACCTTC.

V is TRBV7-3 and J is TRBJ2-2, with a tentative D call TRBD2 (6 bases). V was pared by 4 bases and J by 5 bases, with 11 bases between. Germline V gene sequence: CDR1 SGHTA, CDR2 FQGTGA. The CDR3 length is 14 residues. The CDR3 here is CASSSRETTGELFF. The DNA of the CDR3 is TGTGCCAGCAGCTCCCGGGAGACTACCGGGGAGCTGTTTTTT. The full variable domain, with the rest looked up from reference TRBV7-3 and TRBJ2-2, is GAGVSQTPSNKVTEKGKYVELRCDPISGHTALYWYRQSLGQGPEFLIYFQGTGAADDSGLPNDRFFAVRPEGSVSTLKIQRTERGDSAVYLCASSSRETTGELFFGEGSRLTVL.

The chain employs TRBV20-1 and TRBJ1-1; no reliable D call. This CDR3 has 11 amino acids. Germline V gene sequence: CDR1 DFQATT, CDR2 SNEGSKA (reference sequence). Trimming pared 3 bases from V and 5 bases from J, leaving 7 bases between. For the CDR3, the DNA is TGCAGTGCTAGGGTGATGACTGAAGCTTTCTTT. It translates to CSARVMTEAFF.